The T cell receptor (beta chain) described here comes from a study of blood T cell repertoires in COVID-19. Overall study context: The origin of the acute and convalescent COVID-19 samples was the United States, Italy and Spain. Nucleic acid was either cDNA or gDNA, and it came from T cells, B-cell-depleted T cells, or PBMCs.

Authors' data handling: Estimated nucleated cell counts came from reference gene primer amplification. Profiling relied on immunoSEQ multiplex PCR, and the TCRdb table lists in-frame clones only, not all of them. V and J calls and clone size come straight from that table; D and trimming were deduced from the DNA. This sample has about 200,000 clones, with 86% found just once. Trimming pared 6 bases from V and 4 bases from J, leaving 15 bases between. This CDR3 has 14 amino acids. Germline V gene lookup returns CDR1 MDHEN and CDR2 SYDVKM. Sample: peripheral blood. This clonotype was sampled from a woman between 65 and 79 years old with acute or convalescent COVID-19. V and J are TRBV28 and TRBJ1-1; D is undetermined. The CDR3, as DNA: TGTGCCAGCAGGGGTATCCAGCCAGGCACTGAAGCTTTCTTT. It yields the protein CASRGIQPGTEAFF.